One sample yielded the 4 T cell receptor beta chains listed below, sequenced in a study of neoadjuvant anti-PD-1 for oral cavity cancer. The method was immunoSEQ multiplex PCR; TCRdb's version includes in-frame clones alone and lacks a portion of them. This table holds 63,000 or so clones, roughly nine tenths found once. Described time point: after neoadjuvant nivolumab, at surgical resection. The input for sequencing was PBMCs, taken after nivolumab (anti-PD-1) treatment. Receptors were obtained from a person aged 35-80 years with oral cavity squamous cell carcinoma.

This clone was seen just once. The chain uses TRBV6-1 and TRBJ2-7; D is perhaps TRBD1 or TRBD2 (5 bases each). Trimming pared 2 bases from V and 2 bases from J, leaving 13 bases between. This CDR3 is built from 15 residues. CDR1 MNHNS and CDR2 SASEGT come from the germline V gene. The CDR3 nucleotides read TGTGCCAGCAGTGAAAGGTTCAGGGACCCCTACGAGCAGTACTTC. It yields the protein CASSERFRDPYEQYF.

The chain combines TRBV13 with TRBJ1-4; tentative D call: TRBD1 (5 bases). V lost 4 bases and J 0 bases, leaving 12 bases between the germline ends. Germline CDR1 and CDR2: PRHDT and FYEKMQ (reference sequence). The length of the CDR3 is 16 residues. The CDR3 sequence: CASSWRGAATNEKLFF. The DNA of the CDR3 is TGTGCCAGCAGCTGGAGGGGAGCGGCAACTAATGAAAAACTGTTTTTT.

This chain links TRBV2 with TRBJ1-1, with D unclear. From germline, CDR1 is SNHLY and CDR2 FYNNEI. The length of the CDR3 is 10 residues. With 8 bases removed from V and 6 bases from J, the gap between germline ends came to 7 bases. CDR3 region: CASRQAEAFF. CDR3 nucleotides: TGTGCCAGCCGGCAGGCTGAAGCTTTCTTT.

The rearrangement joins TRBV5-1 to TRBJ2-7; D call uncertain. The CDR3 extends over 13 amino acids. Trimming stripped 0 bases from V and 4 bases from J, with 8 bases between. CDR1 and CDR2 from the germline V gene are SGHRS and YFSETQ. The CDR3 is CASSLDTLYEQYF. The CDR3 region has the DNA TGCGCCAGCAGCTTGGACACCTTATACGAGCAGTACTTC.